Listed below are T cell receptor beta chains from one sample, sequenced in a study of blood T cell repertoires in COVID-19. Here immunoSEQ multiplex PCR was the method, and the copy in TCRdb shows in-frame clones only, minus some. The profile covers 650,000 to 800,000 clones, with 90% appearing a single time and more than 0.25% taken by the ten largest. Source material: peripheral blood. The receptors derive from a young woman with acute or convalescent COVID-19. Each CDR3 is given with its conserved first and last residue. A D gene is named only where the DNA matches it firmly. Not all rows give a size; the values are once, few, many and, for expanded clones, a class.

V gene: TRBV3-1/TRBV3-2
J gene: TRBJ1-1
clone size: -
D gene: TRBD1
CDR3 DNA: TGTGCCAGCAGCCTTACGGGCAGGGGGGTGACTGAAGCTTTCTTT
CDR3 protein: CASSLTGRGVTEAFF

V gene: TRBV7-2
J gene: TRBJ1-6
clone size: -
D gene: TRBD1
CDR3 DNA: TGTGCCAGCAGCTCCGGGACAGGGAAAGATTCACCCCTCCACTTT
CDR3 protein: CASSSGTGKDSPLHF

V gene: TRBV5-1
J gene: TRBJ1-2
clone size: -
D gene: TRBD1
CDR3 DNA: TGCGCCAGCAGCTTGGCCGGACAGGGAGAAGGCTACACCTTC
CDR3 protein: CASSLAGQGEGYTF

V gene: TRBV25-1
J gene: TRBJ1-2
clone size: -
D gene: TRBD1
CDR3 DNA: TGTGCCAGCAGTGGCCTACCAGGACAGGGTCACTACACCTTC
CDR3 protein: CASSGLPGQGHYTF

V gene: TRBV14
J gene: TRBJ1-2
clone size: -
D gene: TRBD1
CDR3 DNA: TGTGCCAGCAGCCTAAACAGGGGTAGCTATGGCTACACCTTC
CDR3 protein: CASSLNRGSYGYTF

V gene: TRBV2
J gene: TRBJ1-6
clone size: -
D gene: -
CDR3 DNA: TGTGCCAGCACAGGCGGGGCATATAATTCACCCCTCCACTTT
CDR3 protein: CASTGGAYNSPLHF

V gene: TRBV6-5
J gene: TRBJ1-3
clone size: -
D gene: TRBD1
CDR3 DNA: TGTGCCAGCAGCACGACAGGGGACGGAAACACCATATATTTT
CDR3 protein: CASSTTGDGNTIYF

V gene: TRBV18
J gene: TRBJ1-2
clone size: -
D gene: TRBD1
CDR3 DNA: TGTGCCAGCTCTTCGGGCCCAGGGGGCTCGAGGGACTATGGCTACACCTTC
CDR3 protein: CASSSGPGGSRDYGYTF

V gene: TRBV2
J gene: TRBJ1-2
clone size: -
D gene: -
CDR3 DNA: TGTGCCAGCAGATGGACATATGGCTACACCTTC
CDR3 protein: CASRWTYGYTF

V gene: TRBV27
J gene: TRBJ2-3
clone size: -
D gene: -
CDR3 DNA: TGTGCCAGCAGTACCTCAACTAGCACAGATACGCAGTATTTT
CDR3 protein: CASSTSTSTDTQYF

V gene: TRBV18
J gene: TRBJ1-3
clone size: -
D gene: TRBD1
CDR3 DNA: TGTGCCAGCTCTCCCCAACAGGGGTCTGGAAACACCATATATTTT
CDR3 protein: CASSPQQGSGNTIYF

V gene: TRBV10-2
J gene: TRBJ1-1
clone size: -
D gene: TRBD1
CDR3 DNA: TGCGCCAGCAACACAGGGGGTTGGACTGAAGCTTTCTTT
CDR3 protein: CASNTGGWTEAFF

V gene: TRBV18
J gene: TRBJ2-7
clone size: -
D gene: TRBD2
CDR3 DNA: TGTGCCAGCTCCCCACTCTCTAGCGGGGTCGCCTACGAGCAGTACTTC
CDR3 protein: CASSPLSSGVAYEQYF

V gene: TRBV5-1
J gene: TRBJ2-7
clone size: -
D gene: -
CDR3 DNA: TGCGCCAGTCTTACTAGCCAGGATTACGAGCAGTACTTC
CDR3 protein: CASLTSQDYEQYF

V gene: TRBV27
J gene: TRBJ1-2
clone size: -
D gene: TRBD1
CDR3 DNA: TGTGCCAGCAGTTTGGGGACAGGGCTAGGCTACACCTTC
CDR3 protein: CASSLGTGLGYTF

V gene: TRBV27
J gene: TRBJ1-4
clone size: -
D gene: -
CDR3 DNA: TGTGCCAGCAGTTTAACTTTATGGGAAAAACTGTTTTTT
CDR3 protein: CASSLTLWEKLFF

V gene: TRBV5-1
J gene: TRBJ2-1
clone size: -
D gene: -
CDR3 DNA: TGCGCCAGCAGCTTGCACGGGACGGGAGATGATGAGCAGTTCTTC
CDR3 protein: CASSLHGTGDDEQFF

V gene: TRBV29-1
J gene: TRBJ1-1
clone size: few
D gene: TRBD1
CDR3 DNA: TGCAGCGCGGGACAGCAAAACGAAGCTTTCTTT
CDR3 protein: CSAGQQNEAFF

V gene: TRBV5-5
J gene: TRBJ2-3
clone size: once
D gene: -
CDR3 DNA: TGTGCCAGCAGCTTGGCAACACCGATCACAGATACGCAGTATTTT
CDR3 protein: CASSLATPITDTQYF

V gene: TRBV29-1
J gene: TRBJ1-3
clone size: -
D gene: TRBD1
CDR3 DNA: TGCAGCGTTCCGGGACAGGGTCCCACTGGAAACACCATATATTTT
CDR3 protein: CSVPGQGPTGNTIYF

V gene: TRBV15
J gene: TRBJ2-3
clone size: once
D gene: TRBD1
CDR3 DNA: TGTGCCACCAGCAGAACTCGACAGGGTTCAGATACGCAGTATTTT
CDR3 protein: CATSRTRQGSDTQYF

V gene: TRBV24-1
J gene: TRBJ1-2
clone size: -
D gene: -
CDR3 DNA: TGTGCCACCAGCCGGGAAGACTATGGCTACACCTTC
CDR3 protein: CATSREDYGYTF

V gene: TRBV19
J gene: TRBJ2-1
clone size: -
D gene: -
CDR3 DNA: TGTGCCAGTACCCTTGCGGGGGCATTCTACAATGAGCAGTTCTTC
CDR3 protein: CASTLAGAFYNEQFF

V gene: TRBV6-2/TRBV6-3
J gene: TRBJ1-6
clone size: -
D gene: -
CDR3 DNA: TGTGCCAGCAGTTACTCCCTTATCGATTCACCCCTCCACTTT
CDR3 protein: CASSYSLIDSPLHF

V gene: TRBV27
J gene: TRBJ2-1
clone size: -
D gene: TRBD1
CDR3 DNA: TGTGCCAGCACAACCAACGAGGGGGCTCAGAATGAGCAGTTCTTC
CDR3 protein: CASTTNEGAQNEQFF

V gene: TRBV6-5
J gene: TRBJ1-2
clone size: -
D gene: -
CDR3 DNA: TGTGCCACCACCTATTACGCGACAGATGTCTATGGCTACACCTTC
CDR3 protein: CATTYYATDVYGYTF

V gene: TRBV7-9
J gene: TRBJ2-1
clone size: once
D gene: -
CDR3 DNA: TGTGCCAGCAGCTTGTTTACTTTCGACAATGAGCAGTTCTTC
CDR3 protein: CASSLFTFDNEQFF

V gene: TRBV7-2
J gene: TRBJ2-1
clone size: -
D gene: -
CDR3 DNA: TGTGCCAGCAGCTCAACCCGGGGGTCCAGCTCCTACAATGAGCAGTTCTTC
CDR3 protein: CASSSTRGSSSYNEQFF